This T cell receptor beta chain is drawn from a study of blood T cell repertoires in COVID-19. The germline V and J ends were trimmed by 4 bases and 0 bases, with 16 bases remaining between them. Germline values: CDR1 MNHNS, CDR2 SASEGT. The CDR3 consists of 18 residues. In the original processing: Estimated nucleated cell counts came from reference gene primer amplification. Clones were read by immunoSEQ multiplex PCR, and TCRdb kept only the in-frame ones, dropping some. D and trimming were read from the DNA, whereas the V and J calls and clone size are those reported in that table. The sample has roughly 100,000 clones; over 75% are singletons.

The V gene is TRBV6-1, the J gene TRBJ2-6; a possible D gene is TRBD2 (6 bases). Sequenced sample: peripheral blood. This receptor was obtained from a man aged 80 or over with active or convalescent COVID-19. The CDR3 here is CASSALGDLFSGANVLTF. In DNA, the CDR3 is TGTGCCAGCAGTGCCTTGGGGGACTTATTCTCTGGGGCCAACGTCCTGACTTTC.